The entry that follows covers one T cell receptor beta chain sequence. TCRbeta library construction was performed incorporating unique molecular identifiers. TCRdb fed the PCR reads into MiXCR, producing one record per CDR3 protein. This table has roughly 110,000 distinct CDR3 sequences, 10% to 13% appearing once. The sample originates from a study of T-cell reconstitution after alpha-beta-depleted transplantation in children. The clonotype originates from a boy between 2 and 15 years old with acute lymphoblastic leukemia, due to receive a stem cell transplant. The starting material was PBMCs, obtained before TCRalphabeta/CD19-depleted stem cell transplant.

As DNA, the CDR3 is TGTGCCAGCAGCCAAGACAATAGACCGAGGACAGGGCTGGAGTTCTTC. Its translation: CASSQDNRPRTGLEFF. This chain links TRBV14 with TRBJ2-1, with TRBD1 identical over 8 bases. V dropped 0 bases and J dropped 14; count of bases not matched to a gene: 15. CDR1 and CDR2 (germline): SGHDN, FVKESK. The CDR3 is 16 amino acids.